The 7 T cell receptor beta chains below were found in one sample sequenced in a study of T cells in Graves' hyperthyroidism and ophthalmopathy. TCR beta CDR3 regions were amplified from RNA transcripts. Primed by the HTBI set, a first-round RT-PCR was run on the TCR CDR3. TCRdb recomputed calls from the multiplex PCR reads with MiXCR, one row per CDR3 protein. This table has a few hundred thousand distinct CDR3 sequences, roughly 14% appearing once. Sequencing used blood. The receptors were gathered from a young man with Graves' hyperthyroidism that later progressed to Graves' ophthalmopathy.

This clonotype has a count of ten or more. Written as DNA, the CDR3 is TGCAGTGCCCTAGGGTGGTTCTCCTACGAGCAGTACTTC. Translation gives CSALGWFSYEQYF. The chain links TRBV20-1 to TRBJ2-7; D is unclear. Trimming took off 6 bases at V and 0 bases at J, with 12 bases between the two ends. Germline V gene data show CDR1 as DFQATT and CDR2 as SNEGSKA (reference sequence). The CDR3 has 13 amino acids.

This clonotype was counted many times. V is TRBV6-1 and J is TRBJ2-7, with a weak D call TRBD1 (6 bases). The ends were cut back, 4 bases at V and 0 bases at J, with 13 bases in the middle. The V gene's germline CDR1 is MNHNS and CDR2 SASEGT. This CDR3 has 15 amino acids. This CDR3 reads CASSGWGQISYEQYF. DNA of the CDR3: TGTGCCAGCAGTGGGTGGGGACAAATCTCCTACGAGCAGTACTTC.

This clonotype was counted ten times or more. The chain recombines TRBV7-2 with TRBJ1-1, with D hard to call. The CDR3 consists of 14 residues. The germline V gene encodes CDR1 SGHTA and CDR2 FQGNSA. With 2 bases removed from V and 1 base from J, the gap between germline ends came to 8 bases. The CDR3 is CASSLQVSNTEAFF. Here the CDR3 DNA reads TGTGCCAGCAGCTTACAGGTCTCGAACACTGAAGCTTTCTTT.

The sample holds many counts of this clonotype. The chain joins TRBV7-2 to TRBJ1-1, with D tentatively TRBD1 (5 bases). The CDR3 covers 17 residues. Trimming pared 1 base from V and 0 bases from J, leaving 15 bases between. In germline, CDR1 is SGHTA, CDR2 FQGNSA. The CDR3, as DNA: TGTGCCAGCAGCTTAGACCGCCAGGGTTTGATGAACACTGAAGCTTTCTTT. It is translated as CASSLDRQGLMNTEAFF.

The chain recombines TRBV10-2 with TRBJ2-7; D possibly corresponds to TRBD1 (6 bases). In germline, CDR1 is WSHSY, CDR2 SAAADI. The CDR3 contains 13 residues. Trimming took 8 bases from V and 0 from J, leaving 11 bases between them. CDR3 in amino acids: CASADRSSYEQYF. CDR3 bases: TGCGCCAGCGCAGACAGGAGCTCCTACGAGCAGTACTTC.

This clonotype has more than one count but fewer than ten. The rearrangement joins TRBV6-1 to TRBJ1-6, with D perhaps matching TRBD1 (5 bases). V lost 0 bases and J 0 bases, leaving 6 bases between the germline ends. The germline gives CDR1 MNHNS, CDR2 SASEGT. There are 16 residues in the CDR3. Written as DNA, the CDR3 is TGTGCCAGCAGTGAAGCAGGGGCCTCCTATAATTCACCCCTCCACTTT. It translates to CASSEAGASYNSPLHF.

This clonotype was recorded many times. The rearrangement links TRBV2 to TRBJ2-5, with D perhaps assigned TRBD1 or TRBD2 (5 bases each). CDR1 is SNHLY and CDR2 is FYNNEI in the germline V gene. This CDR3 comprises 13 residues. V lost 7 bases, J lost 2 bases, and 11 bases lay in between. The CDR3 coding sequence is TGTGCCAGCACTAGGGACCGACAAGAGACCCAGTACTTC. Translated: CASTRDRQETQYF.